The T cell receptor beta chain described here comes from a study of T cell changes during pregnancy in multiple sclerosis (dated by TCRdb to about 2019). Regarding the research as a whole: In women with multiple sclerosis, the researchers looked at how the T cell repertoire shifted as pregnancy progressed.

Library preparation used the immunoSEQ multiplex PCR assay. Imported from immuneACCESS, the table was reduced by TCRdb to in-frame sequences with V and J called. These copies leave out some clones; in studies compared against another copy, an unresolved V gene accounts for under half, and the cause of the remainder is not known. The sample table records more than 30,000 clones; 85% to 95% of these occur just once. The ten most abundant clones make up about 8.3% of the sample. In the case of this clone: Which antigen it targets is not known. Base quality data are lacking; no much larger clone is found one base away.

Sequences MGHRA (CDR1) and YSYEKL (CDR2) are obtained from the germline V gene. Reading from cysteine to phenylalanine, the CDR3 counts 17 amino acids. Only the CDR3 region is kept as DNA, spanning 51 bases read in frame from base 1. The junction shows trimming of 2 bases on V and 6 bases on J, plus 21 bases between the germline ends. The sample here was CD8+ T cells from peripheral blood mononuclear cells, taken in the third trimester of pregnancy. In this chain, TRBV4-1 is recombined with TRBJ2-3; a weak D assignment points to TRBD2 (6 bases agree). This TCR was recovered from a female donor with multiple sclerosis, enrolled in a pregnancy study. The CDR3 is CASSQSSGGYGGDTQYF. The DNA is as follows: TGCGCCAGCAGCCAATCCTCTGGCGGATATGGGGGGGATACGCAGTATTTT.